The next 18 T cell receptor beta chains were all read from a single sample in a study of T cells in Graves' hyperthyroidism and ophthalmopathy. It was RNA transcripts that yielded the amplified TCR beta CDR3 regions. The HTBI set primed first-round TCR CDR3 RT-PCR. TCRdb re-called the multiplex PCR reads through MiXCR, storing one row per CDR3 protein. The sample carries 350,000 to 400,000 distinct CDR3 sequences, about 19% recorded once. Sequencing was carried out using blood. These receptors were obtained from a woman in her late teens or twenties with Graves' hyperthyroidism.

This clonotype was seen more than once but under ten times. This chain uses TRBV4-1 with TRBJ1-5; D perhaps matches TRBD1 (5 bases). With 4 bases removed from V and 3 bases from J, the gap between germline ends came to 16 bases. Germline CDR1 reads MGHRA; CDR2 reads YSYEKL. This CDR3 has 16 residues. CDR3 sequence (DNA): TGCGCCAGCAGCCTGAGAGTCGCAGGGACCAATCAGCCCCAGCATTTT. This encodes CASSLRVAGTNQPQHF.

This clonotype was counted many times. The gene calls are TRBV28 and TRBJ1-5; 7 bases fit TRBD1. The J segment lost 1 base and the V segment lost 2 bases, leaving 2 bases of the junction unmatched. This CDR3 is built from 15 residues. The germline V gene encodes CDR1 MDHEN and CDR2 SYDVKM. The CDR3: CASSLTGASNQPQHF. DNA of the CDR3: TGTGCCAGCAGTTTAACAGGGGCGAGCAATCAGCCCCAGCATTTT.

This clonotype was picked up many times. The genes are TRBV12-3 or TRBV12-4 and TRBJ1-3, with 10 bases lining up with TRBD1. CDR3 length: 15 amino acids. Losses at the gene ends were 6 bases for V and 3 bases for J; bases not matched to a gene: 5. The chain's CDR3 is CASSPDRGLGNTIYF. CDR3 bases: TGTGCCAGCAGCCCCGACAGGGGGCTTGGAAACACCATATATTTT.

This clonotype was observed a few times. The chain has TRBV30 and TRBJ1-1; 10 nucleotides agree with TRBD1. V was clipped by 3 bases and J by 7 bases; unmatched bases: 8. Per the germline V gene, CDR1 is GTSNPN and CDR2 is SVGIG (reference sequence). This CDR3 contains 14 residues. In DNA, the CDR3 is TGTGCCTGGAGCTGGGGACAGGGGAAAATTGAAGCTTTCTTT. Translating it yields CAWSWGQGKIEAFF.

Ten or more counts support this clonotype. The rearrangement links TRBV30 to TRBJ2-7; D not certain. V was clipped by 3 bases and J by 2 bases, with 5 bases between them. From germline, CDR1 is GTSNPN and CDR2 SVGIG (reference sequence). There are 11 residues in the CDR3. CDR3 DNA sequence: TGTGCCTGGAGCAGAGCCTACGAGCAGTACTTC. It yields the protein CAWSRAYEQYF.

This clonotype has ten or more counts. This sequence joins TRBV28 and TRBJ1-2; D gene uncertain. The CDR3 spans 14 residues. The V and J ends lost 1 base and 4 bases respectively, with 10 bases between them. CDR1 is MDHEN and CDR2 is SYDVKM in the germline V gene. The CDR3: CASSLFTGSYGYTF. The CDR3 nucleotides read TGTGCCAGCAGTTTATTCACGGGGAGCTATGGCTACACCTTC.

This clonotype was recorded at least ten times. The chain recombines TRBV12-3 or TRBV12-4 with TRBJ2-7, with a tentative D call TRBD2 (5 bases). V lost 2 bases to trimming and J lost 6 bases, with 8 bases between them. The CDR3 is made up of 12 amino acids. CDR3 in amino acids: CASSLRAGEQYF. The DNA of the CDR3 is TGTGCCAGCAGTTTACGGGCGGGCGAGCAGTACTTC.

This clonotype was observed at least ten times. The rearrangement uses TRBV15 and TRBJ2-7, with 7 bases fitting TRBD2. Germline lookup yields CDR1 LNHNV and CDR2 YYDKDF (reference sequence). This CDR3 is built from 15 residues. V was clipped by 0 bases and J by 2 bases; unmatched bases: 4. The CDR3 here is CATSRDRAGPYEQYF. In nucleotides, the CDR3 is TGTGCCACCAGCAGAGACCGAGCGGGGCCCTACGAGCAGTACTTC. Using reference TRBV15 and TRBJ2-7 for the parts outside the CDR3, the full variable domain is DAMVIQNPRYQVTQFGKPVTLSCSQTLNHNVMYWYQQKSSQAPKLLFHYYDKDFNNEADTPDNFQSRRPNTSFCFLDIRSPGLGDTAMYLCATSRDRAGPYEQYFGPGTRLTVT.

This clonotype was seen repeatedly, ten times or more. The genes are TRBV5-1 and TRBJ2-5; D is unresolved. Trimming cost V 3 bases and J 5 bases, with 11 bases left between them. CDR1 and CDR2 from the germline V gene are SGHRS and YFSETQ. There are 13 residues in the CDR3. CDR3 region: CASSSSARETQYF. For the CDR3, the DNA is TGCGCCAGCAGCTCGTCAGCACGGGAGACCCAGTACTTC.

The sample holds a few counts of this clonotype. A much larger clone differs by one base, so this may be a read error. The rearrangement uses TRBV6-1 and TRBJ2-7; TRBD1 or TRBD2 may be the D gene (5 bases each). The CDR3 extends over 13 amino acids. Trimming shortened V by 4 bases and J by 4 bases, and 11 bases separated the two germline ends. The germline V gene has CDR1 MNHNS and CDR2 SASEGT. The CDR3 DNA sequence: TGTGCCAGCAGTGCTACGGGGCCTTACGAGCAGTACTTC. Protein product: CASSATGPYEQYF.

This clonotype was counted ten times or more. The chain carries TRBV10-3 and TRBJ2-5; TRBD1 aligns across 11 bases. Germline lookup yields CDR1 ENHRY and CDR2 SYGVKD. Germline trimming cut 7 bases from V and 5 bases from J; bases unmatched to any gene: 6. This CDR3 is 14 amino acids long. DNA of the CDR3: TGTGCCATCAAGGGACAGGGGGTTCTGGAGACCCAGTACTTC. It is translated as CAIKGQGVLETQYF.

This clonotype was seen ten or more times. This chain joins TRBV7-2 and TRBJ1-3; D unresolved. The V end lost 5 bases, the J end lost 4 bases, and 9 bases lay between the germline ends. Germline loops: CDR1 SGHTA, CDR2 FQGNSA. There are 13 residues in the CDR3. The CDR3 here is CASSPYMGNTIYF. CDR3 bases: TGTGCCAGCAGCCCCTATATGGGAAACACCATATATTTT.

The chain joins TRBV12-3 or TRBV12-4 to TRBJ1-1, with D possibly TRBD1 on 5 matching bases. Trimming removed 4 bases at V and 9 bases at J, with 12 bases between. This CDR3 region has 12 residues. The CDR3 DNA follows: TGTGCCAGCAGTTACGGGGCATCACAAGCTTTCTTT. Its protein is CASSYGASQAFF.

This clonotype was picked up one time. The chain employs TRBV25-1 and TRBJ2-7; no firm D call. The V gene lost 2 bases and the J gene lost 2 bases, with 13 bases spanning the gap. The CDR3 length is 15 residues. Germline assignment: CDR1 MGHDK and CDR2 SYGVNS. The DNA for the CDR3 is TGTGCCAGCAGTGAAGGGGAACTGACTGCCTACGAGCAGTACTTC. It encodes CASSEGELTAYEQYF.

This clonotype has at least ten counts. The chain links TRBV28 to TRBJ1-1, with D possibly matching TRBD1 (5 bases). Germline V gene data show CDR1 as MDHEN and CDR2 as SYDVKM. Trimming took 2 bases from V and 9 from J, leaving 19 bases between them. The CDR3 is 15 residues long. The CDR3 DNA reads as TGTGCCAGCAGTTTAGACGGGGGTCCCTCCTGGAAAGCTTTCTTT. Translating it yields CASSLDGGPSWKAFF. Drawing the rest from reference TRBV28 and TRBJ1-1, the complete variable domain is DVKVTQSSRYLVKRTGEKVFLECVQDMDHENMFWYRQDPGLGLRLIYFSYDVKMKEKGDIPEGYSVSREKKERFSLILESASTNQTSMYLCASSLDGGPSWKAFFGQGTRLTVV.

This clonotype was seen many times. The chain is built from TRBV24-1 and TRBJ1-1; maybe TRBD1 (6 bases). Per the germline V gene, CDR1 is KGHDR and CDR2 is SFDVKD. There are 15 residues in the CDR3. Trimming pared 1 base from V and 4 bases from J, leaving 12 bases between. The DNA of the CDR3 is TGTGCCACCAGTGATTTTAAGGGGGGACGCACTGAAGCTTTCTTT. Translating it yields CATSDFKGGRTEAFF.

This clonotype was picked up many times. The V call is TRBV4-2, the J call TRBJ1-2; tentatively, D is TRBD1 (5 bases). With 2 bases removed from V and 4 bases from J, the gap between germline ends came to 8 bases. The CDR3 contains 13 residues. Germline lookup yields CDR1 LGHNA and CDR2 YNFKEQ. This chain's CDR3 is CASSQQGAYGYTF. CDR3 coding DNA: TGTGCCAGCAGCCAACAGGGCGCCTATGGCTACACCTTC.

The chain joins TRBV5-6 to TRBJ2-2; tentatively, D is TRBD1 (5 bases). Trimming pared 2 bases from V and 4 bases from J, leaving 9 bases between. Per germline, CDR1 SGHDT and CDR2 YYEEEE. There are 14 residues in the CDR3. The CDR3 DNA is TGTGCCAGCAGCTTAGACAGACTCACCGGGGAGCTGTTTTTT. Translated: CASSLDRLTGELFF.